This T cell receptor beta chain comes out of a study of cytomegalovirus exposure and HLA in healthy donors. PCR was performed using 60 Vbeta and 13 Jbeta primers. Sequenced by immunoSEQ multiplex PCR; TCRdb stores in-frame clones only, minus some. Here the sample spans some 140,000 clones, approximately 74% being singletons. The V end was cut by 5 bases, the J end by 5 bases, with 8 bases between. This CDR3 is 12 amino acids long. CDR1 is LNHDA and CDR2 is SQIVND in the germline V gene (reference sequence). This chain links TRBV19 with TRBJ2-3; no reliable D call. The TCR sequence derives from a man aged 18 to 35 in good health and CMV-seropositive. Material: PBMCs. The DNA of the CDR3 is TGTGCCAGTAGTCCCGCCGGAGATACGCAGTATTTT. Protein: CASSPAGDTQYF.